This T cell receptor beta chain is drawn from a study of T-cell reconstitution after alpha-beta-depleted transplantation in children. This clonotype has a count of ten or more. This CDR3 is 13 amino acids long. CDR1 and CDR2 (germline): SGHRS, YFSETQ. V lost 0 bases to trimming and J lost 2 bases, with 5 bases between them. Library preparation (for TCRbeta) was performed with unique molecular identifiers. TCRdb called the PCR reads again in MiXCR, with one record for every CDR3 protein. The table records 70,000 to 95,000 distinct CDR3 sequences, less than 15% of them present only once. The rearrangement joins TRBV5-1 to TRBJ2-5; D not certain. The clonotype originates from a human donor who donated a stem cell graft to a child with inherited bone marrow failure. Sequencing used PBMCs from the stem cell graft donor, obtained from the stem cell graft. The CDR3 bases are TGCGCCAGCAGCTTGGACGTTCAAGAGACCCAGTACTTC. This sequence encodes CASSLDVQETQYF.